This is a list of T cell receptor beta chains from one sample in a study of cytomegalovirus exposure and HLA in healthy donors. Some clones are missing from TCRdb's copy, which holds only in-frame ones; the method was immunoSEQ multiplex PCR. The data show roughly 60,000 clones, with roughly 94% seen just once and about 2.1% held by the top ten. Sample: PBMCs. These receptors came from a man aged 18 to 30 in good health and CMV-seronegative. CDR3s include the opening cysteine and the closing phenylalanine or tryptophan. The D gene is left open where the match is weak. Clone size is given for some rows only: seen once, a few or many times, or a class if the clone is expanded.

J gene: TRBJ2-1; V gene: TRBV27; D gene: .; clone size: .; CDR3 protein: CASSFRLEMVRDNEQFF; CDR3 DNA: TGTGCCAGCAGTTTCCGACTAGAAATGGTTCGGGACAATGAGCAGTTCTTC
J gene: TRBJ2-3; V gene: TRBV28; D gene: .; clone size: .; CDR3 protein: CASSPYERDTQYF; CDR3 DNA: TGTGCCAGCAGTCCCTATGAGCGAGATACGCAGTATTTT
J gene: TRBJ1-1; V gene: TRBV13; D gene: .; clone size: .; CDR3 protein: CASSTGQATEAFF; CDR3 DNA: TGTGCCAGCAGTACAGGGCAGGCCACTGAAGCTTTCTTT
J gene: TRBJ1-4; V gene: TRBV25-1; D gene: TRBD1; clone size: .; CDR3 protein: CASSENGQGNEKLFF; CDR3 DNA: TGTGCCAGCAGTGAAAATGGACAGGGTAATGAAAAACTGTTTTTT
J gene: TRBJ2-7; V gene: TRBV28; D gene: TRBD2; clone size: .; CDR3 protein: CASSFPLSSGTSYEQYF; CDR3 DNA: TGTGCCAGCAGTTTCCCACTATCTAGCGGGACTTCCTACGAGCAGTACTTC
J gene: TRBJ2-3; V gene: TRBV6-1; D gene: .; clone size: once; CDR3 protein: CASIRTAPGDTQYF; CDR3 DNA: TGTGCCAGCATACGGACAGCACCCGGAGATACGCAGTATTTT
J gene: TRBJ2-1; V gene: TRBV2; D gene: .; clone size: .; CDR3 protein: CASSEDRYNEQFF; CDR3 DNA: TGTGCCAGCAGTGAAGATAGATACAATGAGCAGTTCTTC
J gene: TRBJ2-3; V gene: TRBV7-2; D gene: TRBD2; clone size: few; CDR3 protein: CASSLGGLGVTDTQYF; CDR3 DNA: TGTGCCAGCAGCTTAGGGGGACTAGGGGTAACAGATACGCAGTATTTT
J gene: TRBJ2-2; V gene: TRBV6-1; D gene: .; clone size: once; CDR3 protein: CASSGSGTPNTGELFF; CDR3 DNA: TGTGCCAGCAGTGGTTCCGGGACACCAAACACCGGGGAGCTGTTTTTT
J gene: TRBJ1-1; V gene: TRBV30; D gene: .; clone size: .; CDR3 protein: CAWSGSGNEAFF; CDR3 DNA: TGTGCCTGGAGTGGTTCAGGGAACGAAGCTTTCTTT
J gene: TRBJ2-2; V gene: TRBV4-3; D gene: .; clone size: .; CDR3 protein: CASSPPGTGELFF; CDR3 DNA: TGCGCCAGCAGCCCCCCGGGGACCGGGGAGCTGTTTTTT
J gene: TRBJ2-7; V gene: TRBV15; D gene: .; clone size: .; CDR3 protein: CATSRDATGGEQYF; CDR3 DNA: TGTGCCACCAGCAGAGATGCGACAGGTGGCGAGCAGTACTTC
J gene: TRBJ2-1; V gene: TRBV29-1; D gene: TRBD2; clone size: .; CDR3 protein: CSLQASGNNEQFF; CDR3 DNA: TGCAGCCTCCAGGCTAGCGGGAACAATGAGCAGTTCTTC
J gene: TRBJ1-1; V gene: TRBV10-1; D gene: .; clone size: .; CDR3 protein: CASSETETMNTEAFF; CDR3 DNA: TGCGCCAGCAGTGAGACGGAGACCATGAACACTGAAGCTTTCTTT
J gene: TRBJ2-1; V gene: TRBV11-1; D gene: TRBD2; clone size: .; CDR3 protein: CASSLGGSGSFNEQFF; CDR3 DNA: TGTGCCAGCAGCTTAGGGGGGAGCGGGAGTTTTAATGAGCAGTTCTTC
J gene: TRBJ1-1; V gene: TRBV5-6; D gene: TRBD1; clone size: .; CDR3 protein: CASSLASGGAFF; CDR3 DNA: TGTGCCAGCAGCTTGGCATCAGGGGGAGCTTTCTTT
J gene: TRBJ1-5; V gene: TRBV5-1; D gene: TRBD1; clone size: .; CDR3 protein: CASSPWGQGKNQPQHF; CDR3 DNA: TGCGCCAGCAGCCCATGGGGACAGGGGAAGAATCAGCCCCAGCATTTT
J gene: TRBJ1-5; V gene: TRBV5-5; D gene: .; clone size: .; CDR3 protein: CASSLTVQSNQPQHF; CDR3 DNA: TGTGCCAGCAGTCTTACGGTACAGAGCAATCAGCCCCAGCATTTT
J gene: TRBJ2-1; V gene: TRBV6-6; D gene: .; clone size: .; CDR3 protein: CASSSAAGMTDNEQFF; CDR3 DNA: TGTGCCAGCAGTTCCGCGGCGGGCATGACCGACAATGAGCAGTTCTTC
J gene: TRBJ2-3; V gene: TRBV10-3; D gene: .; clone size: once; CDR3 protein: CAISEKVGLGTDTQYF; CDR3 DNA: TGTGCCATCAGTGAGAAGGTGGGGCTGGGGACAGATACGCAGTATTTT
J gene: TRBJ1-2; V gene: TRBV13; D gene: .; clone size: once; CDR3 protein: CASSRRLKTGGASYGYTF; CDR3 DNA: TGTGCCAGCAGCCGTAGGCTCAAAACCGGAGGGGCGAGCTATGGCTACACCTTC
J gene: TRBJ1-3; V gene: TRBV14; D gene: .; clone size: .; CDR3 protein: CASSQDSSGNTIYF; CDR3 DNA: TGTGCCAGCAGCCAGGACAGCTCTGGAAACACCATATATTTT
J gene: TRBJ2-3; V gene: TRBV28; D gene: .; clone size: .; CDR3 protein: CASSGLAIKNRVNTDTQYF; CDR3 DNA: TGTGCCAGCAGTGGTTTGGCAATTAAGAACAGGGTTAACACAGATACGCAGTATTTT
J gene: TRBJ1-5; V gene: TRBV19; D gene: .; clone size: .; CDR3 protein: CASSIIPVGVRSNQPQHF; CDR3 DNA: TGTGCCAGTAGTATTATCCCCGTGGGAGTAAGGAGCAATCAGCCCCAGCATTTT
J gene: TRBJ2-7; V gene: TRBV5-1; D gene: TRBD1; clone size: .; CDR3 protein: CASSLGTGISYEQYF; CDR3 DNA: TGCGCCAGCAGTCTAGGGACAGGGATCTCCTACGAGCAGTACTTC
J gene: TRBJ2-2; V gene: TRBV6-4; D gene: .; clone size: .; CDR3 protein: CASSIQGNTGELFF; CDR3 DNA: TGTGCCAGCAGCATCCAGGGTAACACCGGGGAGCTGTTTTTT
J gene: TRBJ2-7; V gene: TRBV4-2; D gene: .; clone size: .; CDR3 protein: CASSQDNAYEQYF; CDR3 DNA: TGTGCCAGCAGCCAAGATAATGCCTACGAGCAGTACTTC
J gene: TRBJ2-3; V gene: TRBV27; D gene: TRBD2; clone size: once; CDR3 protein: CASSFLTSGTHSTQYF; CDR3 DNA: TGTGCCAGCAGTTTCTTGACTAGCGGGACCCACTCTACGCAGTATTTT
J gene: TRBJ2-5; V gene: TRBV7-2; D gene: .; clone size: .; CDR3 protein: CASSPLLETQYF; CDR3 DNA: TGTGCCAGCAGCCCTCTTCTGGAGACCCAGTACTTC
J gene: TRBJ2-7; V gene: TRBV28; D gene: TRBD1; clone size: .; CDR3 protein: CASSLVLLRDRGSYEQYF; CDR3 DNA: TGTGCCAGCAGTTTAGTCCTTCTCCGGGACAGGGGATCCTACGAGCAGTACTTC
J gene: TRBJ2-3; V gene: TRBV30; D gene: TRBD1; clone size: once; CDR3 protein: CAWSARTGIADTQYF; CDR3 DNA: TGTGCCTGGAGTGCAAGGACAGGGATCGCAGATACGCAGTATTTT
J gene: TRBJ1-4; V gene: TRBV6-6; D gene: TRBD1; clone size: .; CDR3 protein: CASRNTGGDEKLFF; CDR3 DNA: TGTGCCAGCAGGAATACAGGGGGCGATGAAAAACTGTTTTTT
J gene: TRBJ1-5; V gene: TRBV10-3; D gene: .; clone size: .; CDR3 protein: CAIRDTNQPQHF; CDR3 DNA: TGTGCCATCCGGGACACTAATCAGCCCCAGCATTTT
J gene: TRBJ2-1; V gene: TRBV13; D gene: TRBD2; clone size: .; CDR3 protein: CASSFTSGKGNEQFF; CDR3 DNA: TGTGCCAGCAGCTTTACTAGCGGGAAAGGCAATGAGCAGTTCTTC
J gene: TRBJ2-1; V gene: TRBV7-3; D gene: TRBD2; clone size: .; CDR3 protein: CASSPNPSGYEQFF; CDR3 DNA: TGTGCCAGCAGCCCGAACCCTAGCGGATACGAGCAGTTCTTC
J gene: TRBJ2-5; V gene: TRBV7-8; D gene: .; clone size: .; CDR3 protein: CASSLHQETQYF; CDR3 DNA: TGTGCCAGCAGCCTCCACCAAGAGACCCAGTACTTC
J gene: TRBJ2-5; V gene: TRBV5-4; D gene: .; clone size: .; CDR3 protein: CASSLEDPAGTQYF; CDR3 DNA: TGTGCCAGCAGCCTAGAGGACCCCGCGGGGACCCAGTACTTC
J gene: TRBJ1-2; V gene: TRBV7-2; D gene: TRBD1; clone size: .; CDR3 protein: CASSLMFETGEGYTF; CDR3 DNA: TGTGCCAGCAGCTTAATGTTCGAGACAGGGGAGGGCTACACCTTC
J gene: TRBJ2-4; V gene: TRBV7-2; D gene: TRBD2; clone size: once; CDR3 protein: CASSREAGGGKNIQYF; CDR3 DNA: TGTGCCAGCAGCCGAGAAGCGGGGGGTGGGAAAAACATTCAGTACTTC
J gene: TRBJ2-4; V gene: TRBV6-5; D gene: TRBD2; clone size: .; CDR3 protein: CASSYSGTRDIQYF; CDR3 DNA: TGTGCCAGCAGTTACTCTGGGACTAGGGACATTCAGTACTTC
J gene: TRBJ2-2; V gene: TRBV5-1; D gene: TRBD1; clone size: .; CDR3 protein: CASSWGQGNTGELFF; CDR3 DNA: TGCGCCAGCAGCTGGGGACAGGGGAACACCGGGGAGCTGTTTTTT
J gene: TRBJ2-2; V gene: TRBV13; D gene: .; clone size: .; CDR3 protein: CASSLFLAGELFF; CDR3 DNA: TGTGCCAGCAGCTTATTCCTAGCTGGGGAGCTGTTTTTT
J gene: TRBJ2-7; V gene: TRBV7-4; D gene: .; clone size: .; CDR3 protein: CASSSDSNTLYEQYF; CDR3 DNA: TGTGCCAGCAGTTCGGACAGTAATACGCTCTACGAGCAGTACTTC
J gene: TRBJ2-2; V gene: TRBV6-6; D gene: .; clone size: .; CDR3 protein: CASSYSRLQGTGELFF; CDR3 DNA: TGTGCCAGCAGTTACTCGAGACTCCAGGGCACCGGGGAGCTGTTTTTT
J gene: TRBJ2-7; V gene: TRBV28; D gene: TRBD1; clone size: .; CDR3 protein: CASSYGTGGYEQYF; CDR3 DNA: TGTGCCAGCAGTTACGGGACAGGGGGCTACGAGCAGTACTTC
J gene: TRBJ2-5; V gene: TRBV7-6; D gene: .; clone size: .; CDR3 protein: CASSLITGVQETQYF; CDR3 DNA: TGTGCCAGCAGCTTAATCACGGGGGTCCAAGAGACCCAGTACTTC
J gene: TRBJ2-7; V gene: TRBV7-9; D gene: TRBD1; clone size: .; CDR3 protein: CASSRTGAEQYF; CDR3 DNA: TGTGCCAGCAGCCGAACAGGGGCCGAGCAGTACTTC
J gene: TRBJ2-3; V gene: TRBV11-3; D gene: TRBD1; clone size: .; CDR3 protein: CASSSGDRGDADTQYF; CDR3 DNA: TGTGCCAGCAGCTCAGGGGACAGGGGAGACGCAGATACGCAGTATTTT
J gene: TRBJ2-2; V gene: TRBV18; D gene: .; clone size: .; CDR3 protein: CASSPAGPRNTGELFF; CDR3 DNA: TGTGCCAGCTCACCGGCGGGGCCACGGAACACCGGGGAGCTGTTTTTT
J gene: TRBJ1-4; V gene: TRBV6-5; D gene: .; clone size: .; CDR3 protein: CASSLRTATNEKLFF; CDR3 DNA: TGTGCCAGCAGCCTCCGGACAGCAACTAATGAAAAACTGTTTTTT
J gene: TRBJ2-7; V gene: TRBV15; D gene: .; clone size: .; CDR3 protein: CATSRDQSSYEQYF; CDR3 DNA: TGTGCCACCAGCAGAGACCAGTCCTCCTACGAGCAGTACTTC